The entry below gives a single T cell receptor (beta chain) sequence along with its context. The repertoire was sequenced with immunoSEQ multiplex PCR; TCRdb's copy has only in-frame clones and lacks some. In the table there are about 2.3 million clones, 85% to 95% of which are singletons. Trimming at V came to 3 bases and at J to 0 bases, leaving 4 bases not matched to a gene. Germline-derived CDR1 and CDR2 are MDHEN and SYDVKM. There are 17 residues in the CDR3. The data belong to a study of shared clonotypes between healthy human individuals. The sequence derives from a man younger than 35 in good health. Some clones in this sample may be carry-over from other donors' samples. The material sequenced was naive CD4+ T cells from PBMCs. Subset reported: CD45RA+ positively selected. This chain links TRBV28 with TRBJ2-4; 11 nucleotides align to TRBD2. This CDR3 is CASSLTSGVLAKNIQYF. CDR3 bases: TGTGCCAGCAGTTTGACTAGCGGGGTGCTAGCCAAAAACATTCAGTACTTC.